This T cell receptor beta chain appears in the sequencing data of a study of T cells in Graves' hyperthyroidism and ophthalmopathy. Amplification targeted TCR beta CDR3 regions from RNA transcripts. Using the HTBI primer set, a first-round RT-PCR was run on the TCR CDR3. From the multiplex PCR reads, TCRdb called clonotypes with MiXCR, one entry per CDR3 protein. The sample lists hundreds of thousands of distinct CDR3 sequences, over 15% occurring once. The study enrolled patients aged 18 to 65 with newly diagnosed hyperthyroidism of under 2 months' duration. The ends were cut back, 2 bases at V and 4 bases at J, with 11 bases in the middle. The CDR3 spans 14 residues. CDR1 is SGHRS, CDR2 YFSETQ, per germline. This clonotype appeared many times.

This receptor was identified in a woman aged 50 to 65 with Graves' hyperthyroidism that later progressed to Graves' ophthalmopathy. The sequenced material came from blood. V is TRBV5-1 and J is TRBJ2-3, with a possible D match to TRBD1 (6 bases). Written as DNA, the CDR3 is TGCGCCAGCAGCTTAAATGGGGGCCCAGATACGCAGTATTTT. Its translation: CASSLNGGPDTQYF.